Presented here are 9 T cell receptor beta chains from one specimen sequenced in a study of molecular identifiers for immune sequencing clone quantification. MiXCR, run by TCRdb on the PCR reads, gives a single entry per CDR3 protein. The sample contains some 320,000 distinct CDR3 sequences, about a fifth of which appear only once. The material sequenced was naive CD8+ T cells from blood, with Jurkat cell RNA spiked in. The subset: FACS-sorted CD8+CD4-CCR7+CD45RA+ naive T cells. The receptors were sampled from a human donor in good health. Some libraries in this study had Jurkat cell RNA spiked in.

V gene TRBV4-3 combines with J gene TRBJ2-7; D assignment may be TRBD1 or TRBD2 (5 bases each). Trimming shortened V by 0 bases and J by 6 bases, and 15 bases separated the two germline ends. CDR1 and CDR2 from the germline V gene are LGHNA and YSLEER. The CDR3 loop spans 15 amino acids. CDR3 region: CASSQDGGGQGEQYF. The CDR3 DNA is TGCGCCAGCAGCCAAGATGGTGGAGGCCAGGGCGAGCAGTACTTC.

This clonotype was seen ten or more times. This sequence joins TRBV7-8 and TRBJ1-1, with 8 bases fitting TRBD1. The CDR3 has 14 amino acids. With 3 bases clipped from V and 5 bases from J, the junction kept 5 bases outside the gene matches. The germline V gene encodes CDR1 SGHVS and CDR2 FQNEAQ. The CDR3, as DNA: TGTGCCAGCAGCTTTAGGGACAGGTTGACTGAAGCTTTCTTT. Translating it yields CASSFRDRLTEAFF.

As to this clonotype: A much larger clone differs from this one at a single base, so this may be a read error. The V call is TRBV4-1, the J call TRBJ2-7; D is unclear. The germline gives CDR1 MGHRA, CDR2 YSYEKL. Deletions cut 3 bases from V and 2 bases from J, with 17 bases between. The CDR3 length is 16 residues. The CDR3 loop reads CASSQSVAWVAYEQYF. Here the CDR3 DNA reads TGCGCCAGCAGCCAGTCCGTGGCGTGGGTGGCCTACGAGCAGTACTTC.

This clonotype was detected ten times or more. CDR3 loop: CASSFGATGGQGTFDTGELFF. The DNA of the CDR3 is TGTGCCAGCAGTTTTGGTGCCACAGGCGGGCAGGGGACCTTCGACACCGGGGAGCTGTTTTTT. The genes are TRBV28 and TRBJ2-2, with TRBD1 as a possible D gene (6 bases). Germline V gene sequence: CDR1 MDHEN, CDR2 SYDVKM. The V gene lost 3 bases and the J gene lost 3 bases, with 29 bases spanning the gap. The CDR3 has 21 residues.

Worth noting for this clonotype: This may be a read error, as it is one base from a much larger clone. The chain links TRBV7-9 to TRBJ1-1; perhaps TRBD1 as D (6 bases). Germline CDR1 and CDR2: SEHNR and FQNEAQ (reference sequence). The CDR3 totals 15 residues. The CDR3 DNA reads TGTGCCAGCAGCTCAGTGAGGGGGATGAGCACTGGAGCTTTCTTT. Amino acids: CASSSVRGMSTGAFF.

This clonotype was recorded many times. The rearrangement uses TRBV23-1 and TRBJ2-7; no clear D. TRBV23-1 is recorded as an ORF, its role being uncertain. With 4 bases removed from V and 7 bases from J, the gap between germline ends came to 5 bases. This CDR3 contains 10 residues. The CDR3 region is CASSPGEQYF. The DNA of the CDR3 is TGCGCCAGCAGTCCCGGGGAGCAGTACTTC.

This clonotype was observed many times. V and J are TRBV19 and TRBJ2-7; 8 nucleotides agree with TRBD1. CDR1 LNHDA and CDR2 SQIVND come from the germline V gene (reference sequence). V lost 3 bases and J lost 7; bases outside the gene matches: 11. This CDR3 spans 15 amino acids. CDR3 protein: CASSIGQGALWEQYF. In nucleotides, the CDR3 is TGTGCCAGTAGTATTGGACAGGGCGCACTTTGGGAGCAGTACTTC.

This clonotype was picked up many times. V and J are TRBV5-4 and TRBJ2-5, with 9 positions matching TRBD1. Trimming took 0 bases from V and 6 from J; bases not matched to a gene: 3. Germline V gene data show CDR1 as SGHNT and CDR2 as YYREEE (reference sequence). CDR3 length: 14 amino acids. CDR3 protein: CASSLGDREQTQYF. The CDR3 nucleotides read TGTGCCAGCAGCTTGGGGGACAGGGAACAGACCCAGTACTTC.

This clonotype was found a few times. In nucleotides, the CDR3 is TGTGCCTGGAGTTGGGTAAACGCCGGGGAGCTGTTTTTT. Encoded protein: CAWSWVNAGELFF. This chain links TRBV30 with TRBJ2-2; no clear D gene. The CDR3 has 13 residues. V lost 2 bases and J 6 bases, leaving 10 bases between the germline ends. CDR1 is GTSNPN, CDR2 SVGIG, per germline (reference sequence).